These 8 T cell receptor beta chains originate from one sample sequenced in a study of blood T cell repertoires in COVID-19. The protocol was immunoSEQ multiplex PCR, while the TCRdb copy is restricted to in-frame clones and leaves out a portion. The table records some 180,000 clones, less than 85% of them present only once. Sequencing used PBMCs or T cells enriched from blood (not recorded which). These receptors were taken from a woman aged 55-75 years with acute COVID-19.

The CDR3 protein is CASSETPYNSPLHF. CDR3 DNA sequence: TGTGCCAGCAGTGAGACTCCGTATAATTCACCCCTCCACTTT. This sequence joins TRBV6-4 and TRBJ1-6; D not certain. The CDR3 covers 14 residues. The V gene's germline CDR1 is MRHNA and CDR2 SNTAGT. Between the trimmed V and J ends, which lost 3 bases and 4 bases, there was a span of 7 bases.

This rearrangement joins TRBV28 to TRBJ1-2; 9 bases agree with TRBD1. The germline gives CDR1 MDHEN, CDR2 SYDVKM. V lost 2 bases to trimming and J lost 7 bases; unmatched junction nucleotides: 8. The CDR3 runs to 15 residues. Written as DNA, the CDR3 is TGTGCCAGCAGTTTAACCCAAACAGGGGGCGGTGGCTACACCTTC. This codes for CASSLTQTGGGGYTF.

This clone was detected once. The chain combines TRBV5-1 with TRBJ1-3; the D gene is possibly TRBD1 (5 bases). The germline V and J ends were trimmed by 3 bases and 0 bases, with 10 bases remaining between them. CDR1 and CDR2 (germline): SGHRS, YFSETQ. The CDR3 length is 15 residues. The CDR3 DNA follows: TGCGCCAGCAGCTCGGGGGTTCTCTCTGGAAACACCATATATTTT. It specifies CASSSGVLSGNTIYF.

This rearrangement joins TRBV6-2 or TRBV6-3 to TRBJ2-5; TRBD1 matches at 7 bases. The V and J ends lost 6 bases and 1 base, in that order; junction bases with no gene match: 5. Germline CDR1 reads MNHEY; CDR2 reads SVGEGT. The CDR3 extends over 14 amino acids. The CDR3 loop reads CASSSGQAQETQYF. CDR3 nucleotide sequence: TGTGCCAGCAGCTCCGGACAGGCCCAAGAGACCCAGTACTTC.

This clone was seen just once. This chain's CDR3 is CASSLSLSTVTTNEKLFF. The CDR3 nucleotides read TGTGCCAGCAGTTTATCATTATCGACAGTCACAACTAATGAAAAACTGTTTTTT. The genes are TRBV27 and TRBJ1-4, with D tentatively TRBD1 (5 bases). Trimming shortened V by 0 bases and J by 0 bases, and 14 bases separated the two germline ends. Germline assignment: CDR1 MNHEY and CDR2 SMNVEV (reference sequence). The CDR3 has 18 residues.

The rearrangement joins TRBV5-6 to TRBJ1-4; 7 nucleotides match TRBD1. J was trimmed by 10 bases and V by 3 bases; bases with no gene match: 15. The CDR3 length is 16 residues. CDR1 and CDR2 (germline): SGHDT, YYEEEE. CDR3 region: CASSSLPQGGSRKLFF. CDR3 nucleotides: TGTGCCAGCAGCTCGCTCCCGCAGGGGGGTTCAAGAAAACTGTTTTTT.

The V call is TRBV5-1, the J call TRBJ1-6; TRBD1 is a possible D gene (5 bases). CDR1 and CDR2 (germline): SGHRS, YFSETQ. This CDR3 is 17 amino acids long. Trimming took off 4 bases at V and 0 bases at J, with 14 bases between the two ends. This CDR3 is CASSLGVLRSYNSPLHF. The CDR3 DNA follows: TGCGCCAGCAGCCTAGGGGTATTGCGCTCCTATAATTCACCCCTCCACTTT.

The chain uses TRBV7-2 and TRBJ2-1; 9 bases are shared with TRBD2. This CDR3 has 14 amino acids. Germline CDR1 is SGHTA and CDR2 is FQGNSA. The ends lost 1 base at V and 15 bases at J; junction bases unmatched: 10. The CDR3 DNA follows: TGTGCCAGCAGCTTAGGGTCAGCGGGGGGCGTGGGGTTCTTC. Its translation: CASSLGSAGGVGFF.